The following is a T cell receptor (beta chain) sequence with its context. Germline loops: CDR1 GTSNPN, CDR2 SVGIG (reference sequence). The CDR3 spans 14 residues. The V segment lost 2 bases and the J segment 3 bases; nucleotides outside the gene matches: 5. With 60 Vbeta and 13 Jbeta primers, the PCR was carried out. Produced via immunoSEQ multiplex PCR; TCRdb's table is partial and in-frame only. The sample includes 100,000 to 150,000 clones, around 83% seen only once; the top ten take 1% to 1.5%. The entry originates in a study of cytomegalovirus exposure and HLA in healthy donors. Sequenced: PBMCs. The sequence was obtained from a girl under 10 years old in good health and CMV-seronegative. The rearrangement uses TRBV30 and TRBJ2-7; TRBD2 matches at 9 bases. CDR3 region: CAWSHSGRFYEQYF. Here the CDR3 DNA reads TGTGCCTGGAGTCACAGCGGGAGGTTCTACGAGCAGTACTTC. Full variable domain (remainder filled in from reference TRBV30 and TRBJ2-7): SQTIHQWPATLVQPVGSPLSLECTVEGTSNPNLYWYRQAAGRGLQLLFYSVGIGQISSEVPQNLSASRPQDRQFILSSKKLLLSDSGFYLCAWSHSGRFYEQYFGPGTRLTVT.